These T cell receptor beta chains were read from a single sample in a study of cytomegalovirus exposure and HLA in healthy donors. The assay was immunoSEQ multiplex PCR, and TCRdb's table has in-frame clones only and misses some. The data contain some 180,000 clones, around three quarters of them singletons. Sequencing was carried out using PBMCs. These receptors were obtained from a woman in her twenties or thirties in good health and CMV-seronegative. Each CDR3 is given with its conserved first and last residue. Fields, in order: V gene, J gene, clone size, D gene, CDR3 protein, CDR3 DNA. The D gene is left open where the match is weak. Not all rows give a size; the values are once, few, many and, for expanded clones, a class.

V gene: TRBV5-6
J gene: TRBJ1-5
clone size: .
D gene: TRBD1
CDR3 protein: CASSWTGGPNQPQHF
CDR3 DNA: TGTGCCAGCAGCTGGACAGGGGGTCCCAATCAGCCCCAGCATTTT

V gene: TRBV4-2
J gene: TRBJ2-3
clone size: once
D gene: .
CDR3 protein: CASAPWGVGGRSKTDTQYF
CDR3 DNA: TGTGCCAGCGCCCCCTGGGGTGTAGGAGGGAGGAGTAAGACAGATACGCAGTATTTT

V gene: TRBV2
J gene: TRBJ1-6
clone size: .
D gene: TRBD1
CDR3 protein: CASRAGQGRLPLHF
CDR3 DNA: TGTGCCAGCAGGGCGGGACAGGGGAGGTTGCCCCTCCACTTT

V gene: TRBV15
J gene: TRBJ1-5
clone size: .
D gene: .
CDR3 protein: CATSGHRAGNQPQHF
CDR3 DNA: TGTGCCACCAGCGGCCACAGGGCCGGCAATCAGCCCCAGCATTTT

V gene: TRBV28
J gene: TRBJ2-7
clone size: .
D gene: .
CDR3 protein: CASSFVHTRYEQYF
CDR3 DNA: TGTGCCAGCAGCTTCGTCCACACCCGCTACGAGCAGTACTTC

V gene: TRBV30
J gene: TRBJ2-2
clone size: .
D gene: TRBD1
CDR3 protein: CASRPRDRVWTGELFF
CDR3 DNA: TGTGCCTCCCGCCCCCGGGACAGGGTATGGACCGGGGAGCTGTTTTTT

V gene: TRBV6-6
J gene: TRBJ2-1
clone size: .
D gene: .
CDR3 protein: CASRDRNNEQFF
CDR3 DNA: TGTGCCAGCAGGGACAGAAACAATGAGCAGTTCTTC

V gene: TRBV4-3
J gene: TRBJ2-7
clone size: .
D gene: TRBD1
CDR3 protein: CASSQEEGTGGYEQYF
CDR3 DNA: TGCGCCAGCAGCCAAGAAGAAGGGACAGGGGGCTACGAGCAGTACTTC

V gene: TRBV5-1
J gene: TRBJ2-1
clone size: .
D gene: .
CDR3 protein: CASSSSPSSYNEQFF
CDR3 DNA: TGCGCCAGCAGCTCGTCACCGAGCTCCTACAATGAGCAGTTCTTC

V gene: TRBV19
J gene: TRBJ1-2
clone size: .
D gene: .
CDR3 protein: CASSLLDSLGYYGYTF
CDR3 DNA: TGTGCCAGTAGTCTACTGGACAGTCTAGGCTACTATGGCTACACCTTC

V gene: TRBV18
J gene: TRBJ1-5
clone size: .
D gene: TRBD1
CDR3 protein: CASSDSGGRTSNQPQHF
CDR3 DNA: TGTGCCAGCTCTGATTCAGGGGGCAGAACTAGCAATCAGCCCCAGCATTTT

V gene: TRBV4-2
J gene: TRBJ2-1
clone size: .
D gene: TRBD2
CDR3 protein: CASSPTSGSYNEQFF
CDR3 DNA: TGTGCCAGCAGCCCAACTAGCGGGAGTTACAATGAGCAGTTCTTC

V gene: TRBV27
J gene: TRBJ1-1
clone size: few
D gene: .
CDR3 protein: CASNDRLNTEAFF
CDR3 DNA: TGTGCCAGCAACGACAGGCTGAACACTGAAGCTTTCTTT

V gene: TRBV19
J gene: TRBJ2-2
clone size: .
D gene: .
CDR3 protein: CATTTQGIISAGELFF
CDR3 DNA: TGCGCTACAACTACCCAGGGGATAATCTCCGCCGGGGAGCTGTTTTTT

V gene: TRBV7-9
J gene: TRBJ2-2
clone size: .
D gene: .
CDR3 protein: CASSPRSGDTGELFF
CDR3 DNA: TGTGCCAGCAGCCCGCGGTCGGGGGACACCGGGGAGCTGTTTTTT

V gene: TRBV7-3
J gene: TRBJ2-3
clone size: .
D gene: TRBD2
CDR3 protein: CASSSGLAGLRDTQYF
CDR3 DNA: TGTGCCAGCAGCTCCGGACTAGCGGGGCTTCGGGATACGCAGTATTTT

V gene: TRBV5-1
J gene: TRBJ1-3
clone size: .
D gene: .
CDR3 protein: CASSLAGQSSGNTIYF
CDR3 DNA: TGCGCCAGCAGCTTGGCCGGACAGAGCTCTGGAAACACCATATATTTT

V gene: TRBV5-4
J gene: TRBJ1-4
clone size: .
D gene: .
CDR3 protein: CASSLGGAGEKLFF
CDR3 DNA: TGTGCCAGCAGCTTAGGAGGGGCGGGAGAAAAACTGTTTTTT

V gene: TRBV4-1
J gene: TRBJ2-3
clone size: .
D gene: TRBD2
CDR3 protein: CASSLLSGRARTDTQYF
CDR3 DNA: TGCGCCAGCAGCCTTCTTAGCGGGAGGGCCCGCACAGATACGCAGTATTTT

V gene: TRBV15
J gene: TRBJ1-4
clone size: once
D gene: .
CDR3 protein: CATSSLSANEKLFF
CDR3 DNA: TGTGCCACCAGCAGTCTTTCCGCTAATGAAAAACTGTTTTTT

V gene: TRBV30
J gene: TRBJ1-2
clone size: .
D gene: .
CDR3 protein: CAWSSTFQGLRNGYTF
CDR3 DNA: TGTGCCTGGAGTTCAACCTTTCAGGGATTAAGGAATGGCTACACCTTC

V gene: TRBV11-2
J gene: TRBJ1-4
clone size: .
D gene: TRBD1
CDR3 protein: CARIGGQEVEKLFF
CDR3 DNA: TGTGCCAGGATTGGGGGACAGGAAGTCGAAAAACTGTTTTTT

V gene: TRBV30
J gene: TRBJ2-3
clone size: .
D gene: .
CDR3 protein: CAWGQADTQYF
CDR3 DNA: TGTGCCTGGGGGCAGGCCGATACGCAGTATTTT

V gene: TRBV19
J gene: TRBJ1-4
clone size: .
D gene: TRBD1
CDR3 protein: CASGQGVQKLFF
CDR3 DNA: TGTGCCAGCGGACAGGGGGTCCAAAAACTGTTTTTT

V gene: TRBV2
J gene: TRBJ1-1
clone size: few
D gene: TRBD1
CDR3 protein: CASSETGGGTEAFF
CDR3 DNA: TGTGCCAGCAGCGAGACAGGGGGCGGCACTGAAGCTTTCTTT

V gene: TRBV6-1
J gene: TRBJ2-3
clone size: .
D gene: .
CDR3 protein: CASSVDRDTQYF
CDR3 DNA: TGTGCCAGCAGCGTTGATAGAGATACGCAGTATTTT

V gene: TRBV11-2
J gene: TRBJ1-1
clone size: .
D gene: TRBD1
CDR3 protein: CASSLAGQLNTEAFF
CDR3 DNA: TGTGCCAGCAGCTTAGCGGGACAGCTGAACACTGAAGCTTTCTTT

V gene: TRBV10-1
J gene: TRBJ2-5
clone size: .
D gene: .
CDR3 protein: CASSESTDQETQYF
CDR3 DNA: TGCGCCAGCAGTGAGTCTACAGACCAAGAGACCCAGTACTTC

V gene: TRBV19
J gene: TRBJ1-1
clone size: .
D gene: .
CDR3 protein: CASQGLFTEAFF
CDR3 DNA: TGTGCCAGTCAGGGGCTGTTCACTGAAGCTTTCTTT

V gene: TRBV27
J gene: TRBJ2-1
clone size: .
D gene: .
CDR3 protein: CASSNRRSSYNEQFF
CDR3 DNA: TGTGCCAGTTCAAATCGTAGGAGCTCCTACAATGAGCAGTTCTTC

V gene: TRBV30
J gene: TRBJ2-2
clone size: .
D gene: TRBD2
CDR3 protein: CAWINGRANTGELFF
CDR3 DNA: TGTGCCTGGATTAACGGGAGGGCGAACACCGGGGAGCTGTTTTTT

V gene: TRBV5-4
J gene: TRBJ1-2
clone size: .
D gene: .
CDR3 protein: CASSGRAGGPYYGYTF
CDR3 DNA: TGTGCCAGCAGCGGCCGCGCCGGGGGGCCATACTATGGCTACACCTTC

V gene: TRBV10-2
J gene: TRBJ1-2
clone size: .
D gene: .
CDR3 protein: CASIPYGDYGYTF
CDR3 DNA: TGCGCCAGCATTCCTTATGGAGACTATGGCTACACCTTC

V gene: TRBV2
J gene: TRBJ2-2
clone size: .
D gene: .
CDR3 protein: CASSEKRSTVGELFF
CDR3 DNA: TGTGCCAGCAGTGAAAAGAGGTCGACCGTCGGGGAGCTGTTTTTT

V gene: TRBV28
J gene: TRBJ2-7
clone size: few
D gene: .
CDR3 protein: CASSVQGYEQYF
CDR3 DNA: TGTGCCAGCAGCGTGCAGGGTTACGAGCAGTACTTC

V gene: TRBV9
J gene: TRBJ2-6
clone size: .
D gene: .
CDR3 protein: CASSVLGANVLTF
CDR3 DNA: TGTGCCAGCAGCGTATTAGGGGCCAACGTCCTGACTTTC

V gene: TRBV7-9
J gene: TRBJ1-5
clone size: .
D gene: .
CDR3 protein: CASSLDPTSNQPQHF
CDR3 DNA: TGTGCCAGCAGCTTAGACCCGACAAGCAATCAGCCCCAGCATTTT

V gene: TRBV7-9
J gene: TRBJ2-7
clone size: .
D gene: TRBD2
CDR3 protein: CASSYPSGRPSYEQYF
CDR3 DNA: TGTGCCAGCAGCTATCCTAGCGGGAGGCCATCCTACGAGCAGTACTTC

V gene: TRBV27
J gene: TRBJ2-1
clone size: .
D gene: .
CDR3 protein: CASRPGGAVYNEQFF
CDR3 DNA: TGTGCCAGCAGACCGGGGGGCGCGGTATACAATGAGCAGTTCTTC

V gene: TRBV5-1
J gene: TRBJ2-3
clone size: .
D gene: TRBD2
CDR3 protein: CASSPEGTSGGADTQYF
CDR3 DNA: TGCGCCAGCAGCCCGGAAGGGACTAGCGGGGGGGCAGATACGCAGTATTTT

V gene: TRBV27
J gene: TRBJ2-1
clone size: .
D gene: TRBD1
CDR3 protein: CASRPQGASYNEQFF
CDR3 DNA: TGTGCCAGCAGACCCCAGGGGGCTTCCTACAATGAGCAGTTCTTC

V gene: TRBV27
J gene: TRBJ2-7
clone size: .
D gene: TRBD2
CDR3 protein: CASSVGTSGIYEQYF
CDR3 DNA: TGTGCCAGCAGCGTCGGGACTAGCGGAATTTACGAGCAGTACTTC

V gene: TRBV4-1
J gene: TRBJ1-5
clone size: .
D gene: .
CDR3 protein: CASSPEGQRQGQPQHF
CDR3 DNA: TGCGCCAGCAGCCCAGAAGGACAGCGTCAGGGCCAGCCCCAGCATTTT

V gene: TRBV5-4
J gene: TRBJ2-1
clone size: .
D gene: TRBD2
CDR3 protein: CASSSGLAGSEQFF
CDR3 DNA: TGTGCCAGCAGCTCGGGACTAGCTGGCAGTGAGCAGTTCTTC

V gene: TRBV5-1
J gene: TRBJ1-4
clone size: few
D gene: TRBD1
CDR3 protein: CASTRGQGQGVGATNEKLFF
CDR3 DNA: TGCGCCAGCACCAGGGGGCAGGGACAGGGGGTAGGAGCAACTAATGAAAAACTGTTTTTT

V gene: TRBV5-1
J gene: TRBJ1-1
clone size: few
D gene: TRBD1
CDR3 protein: CASSDDRGNTEAFF
CDR3 DNA: TGCGCCAGCAGCGACGACAGGGGGAACACTGAAGCTTTCTTT

V gene: TRBV4-2
J gene: TRBJ2-7
clone size: .
D gene: .
CDR3 protein: CASSQDFTYEQYF
CDR3 DNA: TGTGCCAGCAGCCAAGACTTTACCTACGAGCAGTACTTC

V gene: TRBV30
J gene: TRBJ1-1
clone size: few
D gene: .
CDR3 protein: CAWSQGWTEAFF
CDR3 DNA: TGTGCCTGGAGCCAGGGTTGGACTGAAGCTTTCTTT

V gene: TRBV6-4
J gene: TRBJ2-1
clone size: .
D gene: TRBD2
CDR3 protein: CASSDSVVLQGTSGRAHNEQFF
CDR3 DNA: TGTGCCAGCAGTGACTCGGTGGTATTGCAGGGGACTAGCGGGAGGGCCCACAATGAGCAGTTCTTC

V gene: TRBV7-3
J gene: TRBJ2-5
clone size: once
D gene: .
CDR3 protein: CASSPSRAETQYF
CDR3 DNA: TGTGCCAGCAGCCCATCCCGAGCCGAGACCCAGTACTTC

V gene: TRBV6-1
J gene: TRBJ2-7
clone size: .
D gene: TRBD2
CDR3 protein: CASSDLAGRASYEQYF
CDR3 DNA: TGTGCCAGCAGTGATCTCGCAGGGAGGGCCTCCTACGAGCAGTACTTC

V gene: TRBV30
J gene: TRBJ2-1
clone size: few
D gene: .
CDR3 protein: CAWIGGSSYNEQFF
CDR3 DNA: TGTGCCTGGATCGGGGGAAGCTCCTACAATGAGCAGTTCTTC